This T cell receptor beta chain was identified in a study of OX40 agonist ivuxolimab in advanced cancers. The CDR3 runs to 15 residues. V lost 0 bases to trimming and J lost 9 bases, with 17 bases between them. Germline CDR1 reads KGHSH; CDR2 reads LQKENI. Notes on this clone: Its specificity is unknown.

Only in-frame clones appear in the TCRdb table, and some are missing; sequencing was by immunoSEQ multiplex PCR. The table has around 45,000 clones, 88% seen once. Broader study findings: The study found that CD8+ T cells averaged more expanded clones than CD4+. The CD4+ and CD8+ T cells in the blood had expanded clonally by week 6 at 0.1 to 3.0 mg/kg.

This TCR came from an adult with an advanced solid tumor such as melanoma, head and neck, liver or kidney cancer. Sample: CD4+ or CD8+ T cells sorted from blood, taken in a trial of the OX40 agonist ivuxolimab. The rearrangement uses TRBV18 and TRBJ1-1; D remains unclear. CDR3 sequence reads: CASSPPDGIRQKAFF. The CDR3 DNA reads as TGTGCCAGCTCACCACCGGATGGGATTCGGCAGAAAGCTTTCTTT.